Listed below are T cell receptor beta chains from one sample, sequenced in a study of glioma-infiltrating T cells after dendritic cell vaccination. Profiling relied on immunoSEQ multiplex PCR, and the TCRdb table lists in-frame clones only, not all of them. Altogether about 95,000 clones are present, about 84% being singletons, with the ten largest covering around 3.2%. Sequences were derived from blood, sampled before dendritic cell vaccination. Receptor source: a human donor with glioblastoma. CDR3s include the opening cysteine and the closing phenylalanine or tryptophan.

TRBV2,CANRPGTGAEAFF
TRBV2,CASISTPQLAQETQYF
TRBV5-1,CASSNGQGRSYEQYF
TRBV19,CASRGGGTETQYF
TRBV6-9,CASSYWTSGYNEQFF
TRBV5-1,CASSLNRPSGYTGELFF
TRBV5-1,CASSQTGTGGLDEQYF
TRBV12-5,CASGFAGPMSSYEQYF
TRBV9,CASSAWTGGRVTQYF
TRBV30,CAWGGTGAFF
TRBV6-4,CASSARLAGTDTQYF
TRBV29-1,CSSSQANTEAFF
TRBV4-1,CASSQPGISYEQYF
TRBV5-1,CASSFLGVSEKLFF
TRBV7-8,CASSSGGGQGAARYGYTF
TRBV27,CATTPLTGTDTQYF
TRBV2,CVDSNPNTEAFF
TRBV4-2,CASSQEFTDTQYF
TRBV7-3,CASSSTDRGRNYGYTF
TRBV2,CASSGGGTTQETQYF
TRBV7-2,CASSLVGTSGQETQYF
TRBV5-1,CASSPGLTNPYEQYF
TRBV29-1,CSVEVWRETQYF
TRBV25-1,CASSPPGQGGSGYTF
TRBV28,CASSLPGAETQYF
TRBV7-2,CASSRVRGSNTEAFF
TRBV5-6,CASSTPKTGTNTEAFF
TRBV11-2,CASSPRQTEAFF
TRBV10-2,CASKDSGTHEQYF
TRBV4-1,CASRLTGEAYNEQFF
TRBV27,CASSPQGWSYEQYF
TRBV15,CATRDPGGRAGRGYEQYF
TRBV6-5,CASSYSAGFSGNTIYF
TRBV10-3,CAISLTQNRGAFF
TRBV2,CASSEKGQGVSTQYF
TRBV10-1,CASSDGASGTYEQYF
TRBV5-1,CASTTGGSGNTIYF
TRBV2,CASSYVGTSENIQYF
TRBV7-2,CASSLWGGNSGNTIYF